The entry below gives a single TCR beta chain sequence along with its context. Its antigen is not identified. The data derive from a study of OX40 agonist ivuxolimab in advanced cancers. For the study at large: All patients had ivuxolimab intravenously every 2 weeks at 0.01 to 10 mg/kg. Two cutaneous melanoma patients and one hepatocellular carcinoma patient, three in all, had partial responses. The study, taken as a whole, reports: With doses of 0.1 to 3.0 mg/kg, CD4+ and CD8+ blood T cells had undergone clonal expansion by week 6. The antigen specificity of the peripheral T cells (those that were expanded) was not determined.

Deletions cut 8 bases from V and 1 base from J, with 5 bases between. There are 12 residues in the CDR3. Germline V gene lookup returns CDR1 SGHVS and CDR2 FQNEAQ. Generated by immunoSEQ multiplex PCR, the TCRdb table keeps only in-frame clones and is missing some. The table includes tens of thousands of clones, about 85% detected once. This sequence was found in an adult with an advanced solid tumor such as melanoma, head and neck, liver or kidney cancer. The chain employs TRBV7-8 and TRBJ2-2; maybe TRBD2 (5 bases). The sample consisted of CD4+ or CD8+ T cells sorted from blood, taken in a trial of the OX40 agonist ivuxolimab. CDR3 sequence reads: CASGRNTGELFF. CDR3 DNA: TGTGCCAGCGGGAGGAACACCGGGGAGCTGTTTTTT.